This T cell receptor (beta chain) appears in the sequencing data of a study of blood T cell repertoires in COVID-19. Germline assignment: CDR1 SGHKS and CDR2 YYEKEE (reference sequence). CDR3 length: 18 residues. V lost 4 bases and J lost 0; bases outside the gene matches: 10. Using immunoSEQ multiplex PCR, the repertoire was profiled, and TCRdb retains in-frame clones only, with some absent. In the table there are over 50,000 clones, 70% to 90% of which are singletons. Sequenced material: peripheral blood. The clonotype comes from an older man with active COVID-19. The V call is TRBV5-5, the J call TRBJ1-4; 9 bases map to TRBD1. The CDR3 here is CASSTLQGALTTNEKLFF. CDR3 in DNA: TGTGCCAGCAGCACGCTACAGGGGGCTCTGACAACTAATGAAAAACTGTTTTTT.